This TCR beta chain was obtained from a study of T cells in localized non-small cell lung cancer. Assay: immunoSEQ multiplex PCR; the TCRdb copy retains only in-frame clones and omits some. The sample includes about 6,300 clones, around 16% of them seen just once. The material sequenced was normal lung tissue next to the tumor, taken before any cancer treatment. The source of this sequence is a male donor older than 55 with stage II squamous cell lung carcinoma.

CDR3 loop: CASAQKVSTNSPLHF. The CDR3, as DNA: TGTGCCAGTGCTCAGAAGGTCTCTACAAATTCACCCCTCCACTTT. The V and J genes are TRBV12-2 and TRBJ1-6. TRBV12-2 is labeled a pseudogene. This CDR3 spans 15 amino acids.